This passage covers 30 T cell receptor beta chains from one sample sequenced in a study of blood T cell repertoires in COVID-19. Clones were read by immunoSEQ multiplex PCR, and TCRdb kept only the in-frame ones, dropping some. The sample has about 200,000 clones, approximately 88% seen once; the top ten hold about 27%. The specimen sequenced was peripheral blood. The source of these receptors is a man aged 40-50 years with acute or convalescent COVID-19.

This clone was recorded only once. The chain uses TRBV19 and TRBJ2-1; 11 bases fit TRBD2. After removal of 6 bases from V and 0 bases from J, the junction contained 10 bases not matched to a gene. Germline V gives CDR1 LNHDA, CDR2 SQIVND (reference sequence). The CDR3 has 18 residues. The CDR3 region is CASRTGALAGGSYNEQFF. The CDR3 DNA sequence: TGTGCCAGTAGAACGGGGGCTCTAGCGGGAGGCTCCTACAATGAGCAGTTCTTC.

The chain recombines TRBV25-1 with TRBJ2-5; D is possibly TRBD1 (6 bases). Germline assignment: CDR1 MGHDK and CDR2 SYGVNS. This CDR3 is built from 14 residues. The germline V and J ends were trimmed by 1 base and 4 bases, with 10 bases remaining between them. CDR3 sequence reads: CASSESRGSETQYF. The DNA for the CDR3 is TGTGCCAGCAGTGAATCCAGGGGCTCAGAGACCCAGTACTTC.

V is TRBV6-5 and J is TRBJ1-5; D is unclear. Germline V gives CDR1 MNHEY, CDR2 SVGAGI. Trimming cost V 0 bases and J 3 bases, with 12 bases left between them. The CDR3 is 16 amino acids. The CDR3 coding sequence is TGTGCCAGCAGTTACTCGAAAACATTAAACAATCAGCCCCAGCATTTT. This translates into CASSYSKTLNNQPQHF.

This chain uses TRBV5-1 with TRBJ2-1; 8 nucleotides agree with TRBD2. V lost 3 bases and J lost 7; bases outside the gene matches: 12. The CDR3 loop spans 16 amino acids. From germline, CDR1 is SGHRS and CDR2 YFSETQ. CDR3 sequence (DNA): TGCGCCAGCAGCTCCGGGGGAAGCGGGAGTTGGAATGAGCAGTTCTTC. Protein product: CASSSGGSGSWNEQFF.

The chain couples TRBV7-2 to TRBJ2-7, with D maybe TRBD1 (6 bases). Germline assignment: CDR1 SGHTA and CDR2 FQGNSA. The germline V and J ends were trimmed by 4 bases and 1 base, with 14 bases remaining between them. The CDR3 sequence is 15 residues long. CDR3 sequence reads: CASSYQGQQSYEQYF. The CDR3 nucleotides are TGTGCCAGCAGCTACCAGGGACAACAATCCTACGAGCAGTACTTC. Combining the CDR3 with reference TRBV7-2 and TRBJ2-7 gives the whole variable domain GAGVSQSPSNKVTEKGKDVELRCDPISGHTALYWYRQSLGQGLEFLIYFQGNSAPDKSGLPSDRFSAERTGGSVSTLTIQRTQQEDSAVYLCASSYQGQQSYEQYFGPGTRLTVT.

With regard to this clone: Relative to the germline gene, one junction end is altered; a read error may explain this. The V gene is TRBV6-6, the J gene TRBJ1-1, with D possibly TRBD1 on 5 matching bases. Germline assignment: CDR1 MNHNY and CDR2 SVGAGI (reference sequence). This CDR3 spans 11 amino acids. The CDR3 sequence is CASTQGTGAFF. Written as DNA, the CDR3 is TGTGCCAGCACCCAGGGAACTGGAGCTTTCTTT.

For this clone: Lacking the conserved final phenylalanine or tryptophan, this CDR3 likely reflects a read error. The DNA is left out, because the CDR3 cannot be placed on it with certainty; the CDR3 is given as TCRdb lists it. The CDR3 protein is CASTNDRLDHFE. The V and J genes are TRBV5-1 and TRBJ2-7; the table names TRBD1, a call not compared with the DNA. Looked up from germline, CDR1 is SGHRS and CDR2 is YFSETQ. Termini included, the CDR3 measures 12 amino acids.

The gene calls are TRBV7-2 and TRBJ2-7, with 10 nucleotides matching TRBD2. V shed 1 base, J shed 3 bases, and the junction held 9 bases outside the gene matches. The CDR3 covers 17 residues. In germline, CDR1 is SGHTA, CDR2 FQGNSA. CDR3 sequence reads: CASSLVGLAGGYYEQYF. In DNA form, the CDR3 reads TGTGCCAGCAGCTTAGTCGGGTTAGCGGGAGGTTACTACGAGCAGTACTTC.

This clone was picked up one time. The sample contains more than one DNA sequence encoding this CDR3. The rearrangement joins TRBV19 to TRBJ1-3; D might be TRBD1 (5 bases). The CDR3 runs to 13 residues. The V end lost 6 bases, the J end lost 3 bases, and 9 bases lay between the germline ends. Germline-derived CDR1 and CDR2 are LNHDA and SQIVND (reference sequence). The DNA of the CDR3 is TGTGCCAGTAGCCAGGGTAATGGAAACACCATATATTTT. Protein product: CASSQGNGNTIYF.

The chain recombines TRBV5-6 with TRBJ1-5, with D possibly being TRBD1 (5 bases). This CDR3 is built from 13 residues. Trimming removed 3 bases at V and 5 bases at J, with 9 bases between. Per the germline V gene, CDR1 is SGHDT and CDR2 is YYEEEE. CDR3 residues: CASSWGRDQPQHF. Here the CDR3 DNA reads TGTGCCAGCAGCTGGGGGAGGGATCAGCCCCAGCATTTT.

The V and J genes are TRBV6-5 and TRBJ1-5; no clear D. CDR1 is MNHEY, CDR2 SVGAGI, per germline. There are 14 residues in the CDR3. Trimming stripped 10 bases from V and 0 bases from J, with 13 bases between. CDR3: CATSEGYSNQPQHF. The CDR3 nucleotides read TGTGCCACCTCAGAGGGTTATAGCAATCAGCCCCAGCATTTT.

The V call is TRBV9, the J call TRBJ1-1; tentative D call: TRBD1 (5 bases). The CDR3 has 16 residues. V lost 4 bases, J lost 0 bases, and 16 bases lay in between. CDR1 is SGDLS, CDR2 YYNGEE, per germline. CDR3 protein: CASSTQGGVMNTEAFF. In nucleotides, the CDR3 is TGTGCCAGCAGCACCCAGGGTGGGGTGATGAACACTGAAGCTTTCTTT.

CDR3 bases: TGTGCGGGGGCCGGGGGCACAGATACGCAGTATTTT. This translates into CAGAGGTDTQYF. The chain joins TRBV27 to TRBJ2-3; TRBD1 might be the D (6 bases). The germline V gene has CDR1 MNHEY and CDR2 SMNVEV (reference sequence). This CDR3 region has 12 residues.

Here the CDR3 DNA reads TGTGCCAGCTCCCGGACAGGAGTAACTTACGAGCAGTACTTC. It specifies CASSRTGVTYEQYF. V usage is TRBV7-2 and J usage is TRBJ2-7, with 7 bases aligning to TRBD1. This CDR3 contains 14 residues. The germline CDR1 and CDR2 sequences are SGHTA and FQGNSA. V shed 8 bases and J 4 bases; nucleotides not matched to a gene: 11.

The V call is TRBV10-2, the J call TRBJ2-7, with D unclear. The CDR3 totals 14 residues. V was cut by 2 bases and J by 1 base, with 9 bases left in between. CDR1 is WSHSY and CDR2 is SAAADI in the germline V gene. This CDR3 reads CASSEVSDSYEQYF. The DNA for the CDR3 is TGCGCCAGCAGTGAGGTTTCAGATTCCTACGAGCAGTACTTC.

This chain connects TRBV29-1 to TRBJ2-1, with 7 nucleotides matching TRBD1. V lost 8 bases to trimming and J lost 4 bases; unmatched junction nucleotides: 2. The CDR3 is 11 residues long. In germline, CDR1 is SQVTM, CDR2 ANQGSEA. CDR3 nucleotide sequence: TGCAGCTACAGGGGTTACAATGAGCAGTTCTTC. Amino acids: CSYRGYNEQFF.

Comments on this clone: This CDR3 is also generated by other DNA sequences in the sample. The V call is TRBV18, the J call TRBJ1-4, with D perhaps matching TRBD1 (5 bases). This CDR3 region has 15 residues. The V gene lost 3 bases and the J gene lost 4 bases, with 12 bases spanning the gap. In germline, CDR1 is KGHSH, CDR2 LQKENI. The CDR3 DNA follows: TGTGCCAGCTCACCTTTGACAGCCCGTAATGAAAAACTGTTTTTT. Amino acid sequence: CASSPLTARNEKLFF.

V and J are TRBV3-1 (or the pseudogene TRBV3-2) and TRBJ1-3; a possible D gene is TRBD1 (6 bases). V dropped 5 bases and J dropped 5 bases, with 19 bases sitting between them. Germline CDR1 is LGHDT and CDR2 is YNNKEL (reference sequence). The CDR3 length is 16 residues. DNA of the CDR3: TGTGCCAGCAGCTATACCCCGGGACACGGTAGAAACACCATATATTTT. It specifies CASSYTPGHGRNTIYF.

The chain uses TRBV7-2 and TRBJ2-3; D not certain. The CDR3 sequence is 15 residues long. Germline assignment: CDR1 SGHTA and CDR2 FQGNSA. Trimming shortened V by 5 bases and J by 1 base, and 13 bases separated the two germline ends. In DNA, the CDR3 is TGTGCCAGCAGCCCCCCTATTCGCGGCACAGATACGCAGTATTTT. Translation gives CASSPPIRGTDTQYF. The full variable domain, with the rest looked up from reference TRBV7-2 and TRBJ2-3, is GAGVSQSPSNKVTEKGKDVELRCDPISGHTALYWYRQSLGQGLEFLIYFQGNSAPDKSGLPSDRFSAERTGGSVSTLTIQRTQQEDSAVYLCASSPPIRGTDTQYFGPGTRLTVL.

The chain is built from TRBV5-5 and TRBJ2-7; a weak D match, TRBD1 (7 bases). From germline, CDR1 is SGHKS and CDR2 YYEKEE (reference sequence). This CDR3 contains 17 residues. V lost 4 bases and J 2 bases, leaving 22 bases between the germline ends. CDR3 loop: CASSPIGGTGATYEQYF. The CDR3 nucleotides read TGTGCCAGCAGCCCAATCGGGGGTACAGGGGCAACCTACGAGCAGTACTTC.

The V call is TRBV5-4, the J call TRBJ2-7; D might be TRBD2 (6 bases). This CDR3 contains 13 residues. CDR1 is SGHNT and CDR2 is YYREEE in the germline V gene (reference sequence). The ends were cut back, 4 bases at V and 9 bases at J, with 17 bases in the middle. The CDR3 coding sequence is TGTGCCAGCAGCGCCGGGACCGGGGGTTGGCAGTACTTC. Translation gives CASSAGTGGWQYF. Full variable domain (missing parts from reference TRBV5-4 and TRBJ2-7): ETGVTQSPTHLIKTRGQQVTLRCSSQSGHNTVSWYQQALGQGPQFIFQYYREEENGRGNFPPRFSGLQFPNYSSELNVNALELDDSALYLCASSAGTGGWQYFGPGTRLTVT.

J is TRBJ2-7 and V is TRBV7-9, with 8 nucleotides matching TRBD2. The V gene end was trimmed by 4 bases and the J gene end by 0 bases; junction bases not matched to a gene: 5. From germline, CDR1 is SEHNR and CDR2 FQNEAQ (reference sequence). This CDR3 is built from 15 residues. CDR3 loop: CASSSSGTSSYEQYF. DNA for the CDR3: TGTGCCAGCAGCTCCTCCGGGACTAGCTCCTACGAGCAGTACTTC.

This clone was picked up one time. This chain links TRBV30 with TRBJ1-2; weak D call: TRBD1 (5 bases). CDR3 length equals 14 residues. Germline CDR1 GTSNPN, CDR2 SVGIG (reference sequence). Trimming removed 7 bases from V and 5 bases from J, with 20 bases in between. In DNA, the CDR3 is TGTGCCTCCTCTACAGTAGGGGCGGTTTATGGCTACACCTTC. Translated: CASSTVGAVYGYTF.

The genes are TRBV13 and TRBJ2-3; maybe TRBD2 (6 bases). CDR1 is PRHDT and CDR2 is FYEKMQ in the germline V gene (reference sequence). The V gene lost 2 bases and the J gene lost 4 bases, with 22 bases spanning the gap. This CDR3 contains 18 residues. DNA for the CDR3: TGTGCCAGCAGCTTAAGACCCCAGCAAGCGGGTCTATCAGATACGCAGTATTTT. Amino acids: CASSLRPQQAGLSDTQYF.

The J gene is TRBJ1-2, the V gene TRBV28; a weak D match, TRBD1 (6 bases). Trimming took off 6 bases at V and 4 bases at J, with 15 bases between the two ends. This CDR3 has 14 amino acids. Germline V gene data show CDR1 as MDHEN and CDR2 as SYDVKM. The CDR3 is CASSPTGSGYGYTF. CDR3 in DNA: TGTGCCAGCAGCCCAACAGGGTCGGGCTATGGCTACACCTTC.

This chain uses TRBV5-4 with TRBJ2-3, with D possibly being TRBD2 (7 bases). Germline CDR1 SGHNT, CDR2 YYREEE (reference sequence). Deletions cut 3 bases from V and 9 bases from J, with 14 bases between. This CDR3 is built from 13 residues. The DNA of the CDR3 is TGTGCCAGCAGCTCCGAGGGGGGGGGAACGCAGTATTTT. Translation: CASSSEGGGTQYF.

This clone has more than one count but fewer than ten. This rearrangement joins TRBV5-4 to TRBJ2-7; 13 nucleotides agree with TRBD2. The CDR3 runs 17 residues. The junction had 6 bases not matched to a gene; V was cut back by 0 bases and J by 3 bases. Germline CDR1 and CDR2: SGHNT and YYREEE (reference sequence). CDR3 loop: CASSLGTSGSTRYEQYF. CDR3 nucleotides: TGTGCCAGCAGCTTGGGGACTAGCGGGAGTACCCGCTACGAGCAGTACTTC.

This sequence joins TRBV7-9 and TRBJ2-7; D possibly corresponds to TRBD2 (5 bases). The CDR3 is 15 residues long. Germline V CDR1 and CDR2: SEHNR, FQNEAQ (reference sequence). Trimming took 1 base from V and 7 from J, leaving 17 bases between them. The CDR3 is CASSLDSSRGREQYF. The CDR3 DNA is TGTGCCAGCAGCTTAGACTCGTCTCGAGGGCGTGAGCAGTACTTC.

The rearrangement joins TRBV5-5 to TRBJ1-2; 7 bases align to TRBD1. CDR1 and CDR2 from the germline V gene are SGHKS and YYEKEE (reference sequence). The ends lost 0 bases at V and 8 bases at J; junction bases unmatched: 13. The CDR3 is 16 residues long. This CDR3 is CASSLGNVGGADGYTF. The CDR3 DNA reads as TGTGCCAGCAGCTTGGGGAATGTAGGGGGCGCAGACGGCTACACCTTC.

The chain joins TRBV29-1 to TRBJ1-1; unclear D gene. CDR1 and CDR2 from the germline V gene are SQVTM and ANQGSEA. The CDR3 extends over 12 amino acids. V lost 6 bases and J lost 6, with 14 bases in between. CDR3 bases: TGCAGCGTCGTTGATTCCCGGGCTGAAGCTTTCTTT. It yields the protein CSVVDSRAEAFF.